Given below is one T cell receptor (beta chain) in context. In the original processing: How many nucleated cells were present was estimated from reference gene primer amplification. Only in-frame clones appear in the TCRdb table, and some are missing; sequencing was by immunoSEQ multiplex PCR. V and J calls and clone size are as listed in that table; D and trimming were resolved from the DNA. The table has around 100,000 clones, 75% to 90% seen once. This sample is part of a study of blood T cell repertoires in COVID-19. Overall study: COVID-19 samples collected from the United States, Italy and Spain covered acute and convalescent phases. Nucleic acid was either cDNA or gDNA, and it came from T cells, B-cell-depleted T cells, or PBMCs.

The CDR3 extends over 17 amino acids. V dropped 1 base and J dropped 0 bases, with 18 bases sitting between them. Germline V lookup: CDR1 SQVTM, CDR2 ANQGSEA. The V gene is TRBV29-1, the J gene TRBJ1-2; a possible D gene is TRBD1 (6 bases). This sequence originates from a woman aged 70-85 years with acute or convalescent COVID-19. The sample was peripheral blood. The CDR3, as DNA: TGCAGCGTTGAAGGGCGTGGAAGGGACACCTCTAACTATGGCTACACCTTC. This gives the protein CSVEGRGRDTSNYGYTF.